These T cell receptor beta chains were read from a single sample in a study of spatial heterogeneity in lung cancer. One entry per CDR3 protein results from TCRdb running MiXCR on the 5' RACE reads. The sample contains thousands of distinct CDR3 sequences, around 7.2% of which appear only once. Here the sequenced sample was normal lung tissue next to the tumor, taken at surgery. These receptors originate from a female donor with early-stage non-small cell lung cancer. The CDR3 runs from the conserved cysteine through the conserved F or W. Each record gives: clone size, V gene, J gene, D gene, CDR3 DNA, CDR3 protein. The D gene is left open where the match is weak. Sizes are listed as once, few or many counts, or a class when the clone is expanded.

clone size: large; V gene: TRBV7-6; J gene: TRBJ2-5; D gene: NA; CDR3 DNA: TGTGCCAGCAGCCGGGGTAGACAAGAGACCCAGTACTTC; CDR3 protein: CASSRGRQETQYF
clone size: medium-sized; V gene: TRBV15; J gene: TRBJ1-4; D gene: NA; CDR3 DNA: TGTGCCACCAGCAGAGATTTGGGAGCTGAAAAACTGTTTTTT; CDR3 protein: CATSRDLGAEKLFF
clone size: medium-sized; V gene: TRBV18; J gene: TRBJ1-1; D gene: NA; CDR3 DNA: TGTGCCAGCTCACCATTCGGGAAGAGGACTGAAGCTTTCTTT; CDR3 protein: CASSPFGKRTEAFF
clone size: medium-sized; V gene: TRBV6-6; J gene: TRBJ2-3; D gene: NA; CDR3 DNA: TGTGCCAGCACTTCCCATACAGATACGCAGTATTTT; CDR3 protein: CASTSHTDTQYF
clone size: medium-sized; V gene: TRBV20-1; J gene: TRBJ1-1; D gene: NA; CDR3 DNA: TGCAGTGCTAGACAAGGGTACGCTAAGAACACTGAAGCTTTCTTT; CDR3 protein: CSARQGYAKNTEAFF
clone size: medium-sized; V gene: TRBV29-1; J gene: TRBJ1-5; D gene: NA; CDR3 DNA: TGCAGCGCCGCGGAGGGGAACGGTCAGCCCCAGCATTTT; CDR3 protein: CSAAEGNGQPQHF
clone size: medium-sized; V gene: TRBV6-5; J gene: TRBJ1-3; D gene: NA; CDR3 DNA: TGTGCCAGCAGTCAAAACCGGAAATCTGGAAACACCATATATTTT; CDR3 protein: CASSQNRKSGNTIYF
clone size: medium-sized; V gene: TRBV5-1; J gene: TRBJ2-3; D gene: TRBD1; CDR3 DNA: TGCGCCAGCAGCCAAAATACACCAGGGGGTCAGTCAGATACGCAGTATTTT; CDR3 protein: CASSQNTPGGQSDTQYF
clone size: medium-sized; V gene: TRBV18; J gene: TRBJ1-4; D gene: NA; CDR3 DNA: TGTGCCAGCTCTCAGAGTGCAACTAATGAAAAACTGTTTTTT; CDR3 protein: CASSQSATNEKLFF
clone size: medium-sized; V gene: TRBV28; J gene: TRBJ2-7; D gene: TRBD2; CDR3 DNA: TGTGCCAGCAGTCGGCTAGCGGGAGGAGGCCGCGAGCAGTACTTC; CDR3 protein: CASSRLAGGGREQYF
clone size: medium-sized; V gene: TRBV12-3/TRBV12-4; J gene: TRBJ1-1; D gene: NA; CDR3 DNA: TGTGCCAGCAGTGTACAGGCCCCGAGGACTGAAGCTTTCTTT; CDR3 protein: CASSVQAPRTEAFF
clone size: medium-sized; V gene: TRBV5-1; J gene: TRBJ2-5; D gene: NA; CDR3 DNA: TGCGCCAGCAGCCCGGCGGCGGGAGGGACAGGAGAGACCCAGTACTTC; CDR3 protein: CASSPAAGGTGETQYF
clone size: few; V gene: TRBV20-1; J gene: TRBJ2-3; D gene: NA; CDR3 DNA: TGCAGTGCTAGAGACCGGCTGAGGGGTATGCAGTATTTT; CDR3 protein: CSARDRLRGMQYF
clone size: medium-sized; V gene: TRBV29-1; J gene: TRBJ1-4; D gene: NA; CDR3 DNA: TGCAGCGCGGGCCCTGGGGGTGAAAAACTGTTTTTT; CDR3 protein: CSAGPGGEKLFF
clone size: medium-sized; V gene: TRBV4-1; J gene: TRBJ2-5; D gene: NA; CDR3 DNA: TGCGCCAGCAGCCAAGCTTGGCGTACCCGAGAGACCCAGTACTTC; CDR3 protein: CASSQAWRTRETQYF
clone size: medium-sized; V gene: TRBV28; J gene: TRBJ2-4; D gene: NA; CDR3 DNA: TGTGCCAGCAGTTGGGGGGTCCTCAGGGTGACCCCAGCCAAAAACATTCAGTACTTC; CDR3 protein: CASSWGVLRVTPAKNIQYF
clone size: large; V gene: TRBV18; J gene: TRBJ1-1; D gene: TRBD1; CDR3 DNA: TGTGCCAGCTCTCCGGACAGGGGGATCCCCATGAACACTGAAGCTTTCTTT; CDR3 protein: CASSPDRGIPMNTEAFF